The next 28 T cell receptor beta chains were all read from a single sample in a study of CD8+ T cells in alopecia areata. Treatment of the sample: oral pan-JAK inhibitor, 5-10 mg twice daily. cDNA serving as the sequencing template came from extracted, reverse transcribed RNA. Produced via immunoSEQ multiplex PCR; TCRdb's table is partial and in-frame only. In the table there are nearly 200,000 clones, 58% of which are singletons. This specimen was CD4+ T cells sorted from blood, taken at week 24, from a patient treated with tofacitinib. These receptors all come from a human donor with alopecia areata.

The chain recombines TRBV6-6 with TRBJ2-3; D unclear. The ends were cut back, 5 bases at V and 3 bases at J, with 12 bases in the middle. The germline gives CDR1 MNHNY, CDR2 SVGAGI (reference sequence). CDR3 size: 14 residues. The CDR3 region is CASSRATYTDTQYF. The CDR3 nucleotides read TGTGCCAGCAGTCGGGCCACGTATACAGATACGCAGTATTTT.

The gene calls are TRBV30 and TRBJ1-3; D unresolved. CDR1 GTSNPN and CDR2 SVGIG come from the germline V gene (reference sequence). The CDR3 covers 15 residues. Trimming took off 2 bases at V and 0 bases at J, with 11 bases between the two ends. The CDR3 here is CAWSWQKSSGNTIYF. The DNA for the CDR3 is TGTGCCTGGAGTTGGCAGAAGAGCTCTGGAAACACCATATATTTT.

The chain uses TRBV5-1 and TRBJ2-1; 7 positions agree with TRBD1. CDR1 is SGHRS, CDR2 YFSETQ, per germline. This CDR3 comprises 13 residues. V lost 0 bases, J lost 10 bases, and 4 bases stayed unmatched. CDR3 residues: CASSLVPDREQFF. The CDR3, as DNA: TGCGCCAGCAGCTTGGTCCCGGACAGGGAGCAGTTCTTC.

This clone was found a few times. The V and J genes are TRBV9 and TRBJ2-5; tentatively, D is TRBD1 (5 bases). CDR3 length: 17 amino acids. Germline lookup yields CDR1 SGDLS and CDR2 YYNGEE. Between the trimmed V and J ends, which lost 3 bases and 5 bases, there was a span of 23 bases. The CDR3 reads CASSETPTIGATETQYF. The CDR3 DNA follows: TGTGCCAGCAGCGAAACTCCAACTATTGGGGCTACGGAGACCCAGTACTTC.

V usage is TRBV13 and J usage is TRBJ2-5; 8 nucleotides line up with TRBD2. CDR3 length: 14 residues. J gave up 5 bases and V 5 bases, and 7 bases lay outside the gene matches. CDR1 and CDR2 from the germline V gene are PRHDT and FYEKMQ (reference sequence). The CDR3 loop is CASSPRTSSETQYF. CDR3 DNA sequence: TGTGCCAGCAGCCCGCGGACTAGCTCGGAGACCCAGTACTTC.

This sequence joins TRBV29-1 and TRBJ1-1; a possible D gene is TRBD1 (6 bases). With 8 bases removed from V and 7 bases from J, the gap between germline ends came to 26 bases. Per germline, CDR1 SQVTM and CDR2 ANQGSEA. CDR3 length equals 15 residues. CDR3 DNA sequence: TGCAGCCTGGCTACCGGGACAAGGACTATTAATGAAGCTTTCTTT. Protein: CSLATGTRTINEAFF.

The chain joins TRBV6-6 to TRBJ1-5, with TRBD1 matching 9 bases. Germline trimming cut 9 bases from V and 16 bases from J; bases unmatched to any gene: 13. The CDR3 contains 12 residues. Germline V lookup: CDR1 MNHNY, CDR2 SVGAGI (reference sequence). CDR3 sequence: CASGDVDRGGHF. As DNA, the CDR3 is TGTGCCAGTGGGGATGTGGACAGGGGAGGACATTTT.

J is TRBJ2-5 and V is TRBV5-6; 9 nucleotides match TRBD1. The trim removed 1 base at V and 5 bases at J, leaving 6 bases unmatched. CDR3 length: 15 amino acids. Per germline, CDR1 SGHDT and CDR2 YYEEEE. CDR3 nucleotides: TGTGCCAGCAGCTTGCCGGGACAGGGAGTTGAGACCCAGTACTTC. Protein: CASSLPGQGVETQYF.

The CDR3 here is CASKRGRNTEAFF. In nucleotides, the CDR3 is TGTGCCAGCAAGCGGGGTCGGAACACTGAAGCTTTCTTT. The V call is TRBV2, the J call TRBJ1-1; D is undetermined. Trimming pared 7 bases from V and 1 base from J, leaving 10 bases between. The CDR3 spans 13 residues. Looked up from germline, CDR1 is SNHLY and CDR2 is FYNNEI.

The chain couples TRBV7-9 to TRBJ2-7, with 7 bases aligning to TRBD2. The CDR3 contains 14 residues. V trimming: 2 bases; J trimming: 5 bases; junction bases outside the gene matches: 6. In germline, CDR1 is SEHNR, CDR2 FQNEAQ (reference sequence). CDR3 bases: TGTGCCAGCAGCTTAAAGGCGGGGAGGGACGAGCAGTACTTC. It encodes CASSLKAGRDEQYF.

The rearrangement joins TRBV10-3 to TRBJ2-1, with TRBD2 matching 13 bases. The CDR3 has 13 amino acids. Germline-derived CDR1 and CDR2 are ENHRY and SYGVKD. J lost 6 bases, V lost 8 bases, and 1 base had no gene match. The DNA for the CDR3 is TGTGCCATCCGACTAGCGGGAGGCAATGAGCAGTTCTTC. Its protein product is CAIRLAGGNEQFF.

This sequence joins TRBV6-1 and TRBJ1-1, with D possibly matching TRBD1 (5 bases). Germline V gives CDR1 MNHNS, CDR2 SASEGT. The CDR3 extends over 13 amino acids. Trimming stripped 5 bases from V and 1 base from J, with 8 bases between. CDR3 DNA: TGTGCCAGCAGTACTCAGGGGAACACTGAAGCTTTCTTT. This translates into CASSTQGNTEAFF.

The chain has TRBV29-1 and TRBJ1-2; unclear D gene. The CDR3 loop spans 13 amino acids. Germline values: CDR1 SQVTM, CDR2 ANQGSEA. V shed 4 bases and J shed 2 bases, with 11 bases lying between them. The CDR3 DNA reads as TGCAGCGTTGTAGTCCGGGAGAACTATGGCTACACCTTC. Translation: CSVVVRENYGYTF.

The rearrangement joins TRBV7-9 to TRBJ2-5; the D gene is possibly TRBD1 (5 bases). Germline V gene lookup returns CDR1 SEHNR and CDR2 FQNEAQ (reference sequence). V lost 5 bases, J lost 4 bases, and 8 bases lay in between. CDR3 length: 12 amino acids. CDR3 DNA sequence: TGTGCCAGCAGCATAACAGGAGAGACCCAGTACTTC. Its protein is CASSITGETQYF.

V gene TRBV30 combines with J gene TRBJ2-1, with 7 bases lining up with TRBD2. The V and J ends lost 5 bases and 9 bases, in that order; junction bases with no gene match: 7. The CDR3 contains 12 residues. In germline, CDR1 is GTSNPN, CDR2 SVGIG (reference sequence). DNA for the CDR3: TGTGCCTGGTTGGCGGGAGTAAGTGAGCAGTTCTTC. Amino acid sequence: CAWLAGVSEQFF.

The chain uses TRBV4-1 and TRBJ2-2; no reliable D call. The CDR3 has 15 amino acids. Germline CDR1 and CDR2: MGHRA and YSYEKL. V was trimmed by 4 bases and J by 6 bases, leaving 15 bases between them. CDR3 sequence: CASSRQETDAGELFF. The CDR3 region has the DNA TGCGCCAGCAGCCGACAAGAGACGGACGCCGGGGAGCTGTTTTTT.

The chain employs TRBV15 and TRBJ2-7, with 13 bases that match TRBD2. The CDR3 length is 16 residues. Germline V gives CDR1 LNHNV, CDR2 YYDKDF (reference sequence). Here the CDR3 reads CAAPLTSGRAFYEQYF. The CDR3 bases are TGTGCGGCCCCCTTAACTAGCGGGAGGGCCTTCTACGAGCAGTACTTC.

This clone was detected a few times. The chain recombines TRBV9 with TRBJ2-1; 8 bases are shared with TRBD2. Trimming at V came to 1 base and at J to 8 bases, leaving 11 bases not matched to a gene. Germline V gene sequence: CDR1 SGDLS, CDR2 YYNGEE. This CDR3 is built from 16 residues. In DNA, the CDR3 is TGTGCCAGCAGCGTACAGCTGGGCGGGGGGTTCGATGAGCAGTTCTTC. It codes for CASSVQLGGGFDEQFF.

DNA for the CDR3: TGTGCCAGCAGTGAAGGGACTAGCGGGAGGACCTACAATGAGCAGTTCTTC. As protein: CASSEGTSGRTYNEQFF. This chain uses TRBV25-1 with TRBJ2-1; TRBD2 aligns across 15 bases. This CDR3 is 17 amino acids long. Trimming took 2 bases from V and 2 from J; bases not matched to a gene: 1. Germline CDR1 MGHDK, CDR2 SYGVNS.

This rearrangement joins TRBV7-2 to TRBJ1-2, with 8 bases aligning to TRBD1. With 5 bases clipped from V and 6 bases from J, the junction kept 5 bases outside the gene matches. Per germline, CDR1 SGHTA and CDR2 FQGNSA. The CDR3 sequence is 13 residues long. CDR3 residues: CASSQRTGNGYTF. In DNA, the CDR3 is TGTGCCAGCAGCCAAAGGACAGGGAATGGCTACACCTTC.

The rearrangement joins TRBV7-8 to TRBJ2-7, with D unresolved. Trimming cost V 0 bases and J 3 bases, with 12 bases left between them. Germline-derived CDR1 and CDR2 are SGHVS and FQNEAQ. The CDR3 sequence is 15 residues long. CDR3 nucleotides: TGTGCCAGCAGCTTAGCGGCAGCCTCATACTACGAGCAGTACTTC. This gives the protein CASSLAAASYYEQYF.

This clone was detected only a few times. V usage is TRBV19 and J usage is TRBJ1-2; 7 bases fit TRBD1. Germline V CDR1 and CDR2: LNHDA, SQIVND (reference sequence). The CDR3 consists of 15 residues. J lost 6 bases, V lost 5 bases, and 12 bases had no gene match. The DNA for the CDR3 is TGTGCCAGTAGTTCCAAGACGACAGGGATACATGGCTACACCTTC. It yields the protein CASSSKTTGIHGYTF. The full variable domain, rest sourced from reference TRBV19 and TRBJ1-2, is DGGITQSPKYLFRKEGQNVTLSCEQNLNHDAMYWYRQDPGQGLRLIYYSQIVNDFQKGDIAEGYSVSREKKESFPLTVTSAQKNPTAFYLCASSSKTTGIHGYTFGSGTRLTVV.

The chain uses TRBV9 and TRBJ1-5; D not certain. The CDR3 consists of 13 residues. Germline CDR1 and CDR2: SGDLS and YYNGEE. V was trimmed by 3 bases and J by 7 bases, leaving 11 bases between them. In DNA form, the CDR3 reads TGTGCCAGCAGCGAGAATCCACAACAGCCCCAGCATTTT. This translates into CASSENPQQPQHF.

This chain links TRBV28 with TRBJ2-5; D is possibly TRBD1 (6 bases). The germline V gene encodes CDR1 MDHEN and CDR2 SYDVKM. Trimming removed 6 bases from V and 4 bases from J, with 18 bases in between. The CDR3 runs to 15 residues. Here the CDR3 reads CASSLGTRLGETQYF. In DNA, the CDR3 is TGTGCCAGCAGCCTCGGGACACGCCTGGGAGAGACCCAGTACTTC.

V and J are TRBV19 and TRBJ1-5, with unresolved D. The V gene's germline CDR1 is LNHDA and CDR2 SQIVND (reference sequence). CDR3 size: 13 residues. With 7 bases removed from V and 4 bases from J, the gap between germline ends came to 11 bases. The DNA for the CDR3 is TGTGCCAGTACCGCCAATAGAAATCAGCCCCAGCATTTT. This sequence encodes CASTANRNQPQHF.

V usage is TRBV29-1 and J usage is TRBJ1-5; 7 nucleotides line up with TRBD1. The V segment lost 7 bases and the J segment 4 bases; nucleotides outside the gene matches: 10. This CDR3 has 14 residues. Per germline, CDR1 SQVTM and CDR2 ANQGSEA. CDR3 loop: CSARLTGQNQPQHF. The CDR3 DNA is TGCAGCGCGCGGCTGACAGGGCAGAATCAGCCCCAGCATTTT.

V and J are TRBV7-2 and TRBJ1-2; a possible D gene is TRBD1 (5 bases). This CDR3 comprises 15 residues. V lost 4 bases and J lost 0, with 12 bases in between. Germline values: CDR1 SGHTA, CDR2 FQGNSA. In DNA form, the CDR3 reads TGTGCCAGCAGCTCGGGACGGACCTCTAACTATGGCTACACCTTC. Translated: CASSSGRTSNYGYTF. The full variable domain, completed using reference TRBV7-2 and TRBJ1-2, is GAGVSQSPSNKVTEKGKDVELRCDPISGHTALYWYRQSLGQGLEFLIYFQGNSAPDKSGLPSDRFSAERTGGSVSTLTIQRTQQEDSAVYLCASSSGRTSNYGYTFGSGTRLTVV.

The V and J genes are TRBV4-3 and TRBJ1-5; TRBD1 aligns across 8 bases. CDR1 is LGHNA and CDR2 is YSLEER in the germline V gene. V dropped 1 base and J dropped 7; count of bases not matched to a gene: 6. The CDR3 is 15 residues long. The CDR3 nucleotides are TGCGCCAGCAGCCAAGGTGGACAGGGCAGACAGCCCCAGCATTTT. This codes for CASSQGGQGRQPQHF.